This T cell receptor (beta chain) was retrieved from a study of cytomegalovirus exposure and HLA in healthy donors (TCRdb year 2017). In terms of the full investigation: According to an earlier analysis of a few hundred of the donors, 150 million to 200 million T cells yielded over 90 million unique TCR beta sequences and less than 300 Gb of sequence data. The aim of the study was to test whether cataloging public T cell receptors could identify signatures of past pathogen exposure. In an earlier analysis of 587 of the donors, high-throughput TCR beta sequencing was used to judge whether each TCR beta V gene segment behaved as functional or pseudogenic. Donor age, sex, ethnicity and CMV serostatus were collected together with the repertoire data. Among the approximately 400 genotyped donors, approximately 77% belonged to the genetic ancestry cluster associated with self-reported Caucasian donors. Typing coverage varied by locus: about 620-630 donors for A, B, C, DRB1 and DQB1; approximately 560 for DQA1; about 600 for DPA1; fewer than 480 for DPB1. Genome-wide SNP genotypes for about 65% of the 666 donors were used in a later genetic analysis, which treated that subset as a discovery cohort. Every discovery cohort repertoire had been produced on one sequencing platform. To predict cytomegalovirus infection status, the study brought together high-throughput TCR immunosequencing, statistical association of individual TCRs with disease status, and machine learning. An early release covering roughly 640 HLA-typed donors comprised about 300 gigabases of sequencing data and around 86 million unique TCR sequences. On average, roughly 250,000 unique TCR beta nucleotide sequences were sequenced per donor among some 430 genotyped donors of the cohort, with about 19% of those sequences being non-productive. The later analysis used no new phenotypic data to find candidate immune exposures, relying instead on TCR beta sequences and their occurrence across donors. Besides the first cohort of 666 subjects, a separate validation cohort made up of over 95 different subjects was used. The study used immunosequencing to profile the T cell repertoires of 666 subjects and linked those repertoires to cytomegalovirus serostatus. HLA typing covered class I and class II loci at four-digit resolution. Roughly five DR-DQ haplotypes were handled as single units for association and clustering because linkage in the cohort was strong. To study patterns of TCR occurrence, a later analysis re-analyzed previously published TCR beta repertoires from 666 donors and added high-resolution HLA genotyping. Overall study outcomes, separate from this receptor: Cytomegalovirus status was reported to be diagnosed by the classifier with high specificity and sensitivity in both the original and validation cohorts. A later genetic analysis associated a missense DCLRE1C variant with V-gene and J-gene trimming of TCR beta chains, and an independent cohort replicated the association. Broadly in line with IMGT annotations, most TCR beta V segments showed up in productive rearrangements about 87% or about 30% of the time in an earlier analysis of some 590 of the donors. A further reported finding was that TCR beta sequences accurately predicted the HLA-A and HLA-B alleles for most subjects in the first cohort. The sequencing pipeline was judged likely to have produced a cluster of highly shared sequence variants as a technical artifact. Linkage disequilibrium might explain the correlated functional status among segregating V segments, but an unknown experimental factor could not be excluded. In vitro tests confirmed that a few of the cytomegalovirus-associated TCR beta chains recognize cytomegalovirus antigens. According to a later genetic analysis, donors in an Asian-associated ancestry cluster had fewer N-insertions in productive TCRs than the roughly 670-donor mean. Over 15 rarely observed V segments, including chromosome 9 orphons, were excluded from the earlier analysis of some 590 of the donors because counts were too low. Immune exposure information for the cohort was limited to CMV serostatus. In a later analysis, TCR association rates were found to vary across HLA loci, with the most associated TCRs seen for DRB1 alleles and the fewest for HLA-C alleles. In a later analysis, most CMV-associated TCR beta chains were found to appear HLA-restricted, with HLA associations seemingly driven largely by CMV exposure. Presence/absence analyses assumed roughly uniform sequencing depth across donors, an assumption that may not hold. This cohort had only TCR beta chains sequenced, and the lack of alpha or paired-chain data limited which features could be detected. In the study, approximately 160 TCR beta chains were listed as associated with cytomegalovirus. It was suggested by the authors that the approach could potentially be generalized to other disease states and immunological phenotypes. The 87-base-pair reads could not distinguish some IMGT-functional V segments, including TRBV6-2 and TRBV6-3, so those segments were excluded. Across donors, most TCR sequences were observed very rarely, whereas some public TCRs were present in many individuals. In a later analysis, some 18,000 TCR beta sequences were associated with specific HLA alleles at a false discovery rate of 0.05. When HLA alleles, especially DR and DQ, strongly co-occurred, TCR associations were difficult to assign to individual alleles. In a later analysis, several top co-occurrence clusters were reported to appear linked to parvovirus B19, influenza, CMV and Epstein-Barr virus. HLA typing was unavailable for some donors at each locus, so association tests used only the typed subset. Compared with equally common non-associated chains, HLA-associated TCR beta chains in a later analysis were more clonally expanded and had lower generation probabilities.

On this clone itself: Its antigen is still unknown. No much larger clonotype is one base removed from it; base qualities were not supplied.

Library generation was performed with the immunoSEQ multiplex PCR assay. For the multiplex PCR, a mixture combining 60 forward primers for TCR Vbeta segments and 13 reverse primers for TCR Jbeta segments was used. The CDR3 region of rearranged TCR beta genes was amplified from genomic DNA with a multiplex PCR assay. Amplified TCR beta libraries were sequenced as 87-base-pair reads on the Illumina HiSeq System. Turning to the authors' computational methods: A later analysis tallied roughly 78 million unique TCR beta chains across the 650 to 750 repertoires, and 10 million to 11 million of those chains were shared by two or more donors. Raw reads were error-corrected and collapsed into unique sequences by a nearest-neighbor algorithm in which closely related sequences were merged to remove PCR and sequencing errors. Alignment of CDR3 sequences to IMGT reference sequences was used to assign V, D and J gene segments. Each retained sequence needed at least a six-nucleotide match to both a V gene segment and a J gene segment. Rearrangements were called productive when the CDR3 lacked stop codons and stayed in frame with V and J; all others were non-productive. Following IMGT convention, CDR3 was defined as the stretch from the second conserved V-encoded cysteine to the conserved J-encoded phenylalanine. The earlier analysis of some 600 of the donors excluded sequences that lacked an unambiguous match to a single V gene segment. In an earlier analysis of approximately 560 of the donors, a V segment was called functional when productive rearrangements were above 56.7%, and segregating when the standard deviation between donors exceeded 5%. To diagnose cytomegalovirus status from the catalog of TCR beta chain sequences, a statistical classification framework was built. In a later analysis, TCR nucleotide sequences were compared against IMGT/GENE-DB human TR gene sequences so that V and J genes could be assigned. In a later analysis, CDR3 sequences and most-parsimonious VDJ recombination scenarios were assigned using the TCRdist pipeline. In a later analysis, each TCR beta chain was defined by its CDR3 amino acid sequence together with its V-gene family, and reads without a unique V-gene family were excluded. As a way to deal with suspected cross-contamination and a sequencing artifact, a later analysis dropped nearly 600 nucleotide sequences that were highly shared and had low generation probability. For each public chain, a later analysis derived a clonal expansion index from normalized ranks of inferred template counts within each repertoire. In a later analysis, generation probabilities were computed with a VDJ recombination model fitted to out-of-frame rearrangements, and the resulting probabilities were checked against IGoR. A later analysis scored TCR-TCR, TCR-HLA and TCR-CMV co-occurrence with hypergeometric tests, applying a repertoire-size bias correction to TCR pairs. In a later analysis, false discovery rates were estimated by permuting HLA or CMV assignments 20 times. In a later analysis, co-occurring TCRs were grouped using DBSCAN, with TCRdist sequence similarity added in when clustering inside HLA-allele-positive subsets. Repertoires with fewer than 30,000 or more than 120,000 public chains were left out of co-occurrence clustering, as were about five repertoires with anomalous nucleotide sharing. TCRdb retrieved this table from immuneACCESS and kept in-frame rearrangements only. Not all clones are present; in checked studies, unresolved V genes account for under half, and no reason is known for the remainder. V and J calls and clone size come straight from that table; D and trimming were deduced from the DNA. This sample comprises 40,000 to 55,000 clones, around 82% of them detected only once. The ten largest clones add up to approximately 7.7% of the sample.

The CDR3 starts with the cysteine, ends with the phenylalanine, and has 13 residues. This entry keeps only the CDR3 DNA: 39 bases, framed from base 1. Relative to germline, V is 6 bases shorter and J is 6 bases shorter, with 14 bases between their ends. For CDR1 and CDR2, the germline V gene lists MNHNS and SASEGT. In total, fewer than 750 healthy bone marrow donors made up the cohort. At the time of sampling, all cohort members were nominally healthy, though unrecorded immune exposures were likely present. The donor tested CMV seropositive and was one of the 289 seropositive cohort members. A peripheral blood sample was collected from each donor, and TCR beta sequencing was performed on peripheral blood mononuclear cells. The Qiagen DNeasy Blood Extraction Kit was used to extract genomic DNA from the blood cell samples.

Recombination linked TRBV6-1 to TRBJ1-1, and perhaps TRBD1 as D gene, on 6 matching bases. The source of this sequence is a man aged 25 to 40 in good health and CMV-seropositive. Sequenced: PBMCs. CDR3 protein: CASRDTGTPEAFF. Read as DNA, the sequence is TGTGCCAGCAGGGACACCGGGACACCTGAAGCTTTCTTT.